The 18 T cell receptor beta chains in this list originate from one sample, sequenced in a study of blood T cell repertoires in COVID-19 (dated by TCRdb to 2020 to 2021). Library preparation used the immunoSEQ multiplex PCR assay. In its TCRdb copy, this immuneACCESS table keeps in-frame sequences only and misses some clones. Where compared with another copy, unresolved V genes explain less than half of these, and the others have no known cause. This sample lists roughly 400,000 clones; roughly 90% were detected once. Around 2.1% of the sample belongs to the ten largest clones. What was sequenced was PBMCs or T cells enriched from blood (not recorded which). The receptor set was obtained from a woman in her forties with acute COVID-19.

The chain has TRBV27 and TRBJ1-2, with D possibly TRBD1 on 6 matching bases. The CDR3 is 16 residues long. V lost 6 bases to trimming and J lost 3 bases, with 20 bases between them. Germline V gene sequence: CDR1 MNHEY, CDR2 SMNVEV (reference sequence). This chain's CDR3 is CASSLGATGWDYGYTF. In DNA, the CDR3 is TGTGCCAGCAGCCTTGGTGCAACAGGGTGGGACTATGGCTACACCTTC.

The rearrangement joins TRBV29-1 to TRBJ1-4; possible D gene TRBD1, 5 bases. Germline CDR1 reads SQVTM; CDR2 reads ANQGSEA. The V gene lost 4 bases and the J gene lost 4 bases, with 10 bases spanning the gap. The CDR3 totals 13 residues. As DNA, the CDR3 is TGCAGCGTTGGGGGCGGATATAATGAAAAACTGTTTTTT. Protein sequence: CSVGGGYNEKLFF.

The chain couples TRBV10-3 to TRBJ2-3; 7 bases line up with TRBD2. CDR3 size: 14 residues. V was pared by 8 bases and J by 5 bases, with 10 bases of the junction left unmatched. Germline V gene data show CDR1 as ENHRY and CDR2 as SYGVKD. CDR3 nucleotides: TGTGCCATCTCGAGCGGGGTTAAGGTAGATACGCAGTATTTT. This translates into CAISSGVKVDTQYF.

This rearrangement joins TRBV12-3 or TRBV12-4 to TRBJ1-2, with D perhaps TRBD1 (6 bases). V was pared by 3 bases and J by 6 bases, with 11 bases between. The CDR3 runs 13 residues. CDR3 DNA sequence: TGTGCCAGCAGTTTCACGGCAGGGGATGGCTACACCTTC. Amino acid sequence: CASSFTAGDGYTF.

This chain links TRBV2 with TRBJ1-1; 10 positions match TRBD1. This CDR3 has 14 residues. Germline CDR1 SNHLY, CDR2 FYNNEI. V gave up 6 bases and J gave up 4 bases; unmatched junction bases: 5. CDR3: CASSRQGASTEAFF. As DNA, the CDR3 is TGTGCCAGCAGCCGACAGGGGGCAAGCACTGAAGCTTTCTTT.

V usage is TRBV9 and J usage is TRBJ2-1; possibly TRBD2 for D (6 bases). V dropped 3 bases and J dropped 3 bases, with 13 bases sitting between them. Germline CDR1 and CDR2: SGDLS and YYNGEE. The CDR3 consists of 15 residues. The CDR3, as DNA: TGTGCCAGCAGCGCCGGAAGGGGACTCTACAATGAGCAGTTCTTC. Residues: CASSAGRGLYNEQFF.

The chain is built from TRBV5-1 and TRBJ2-5, with 11 bases aligning to TRBD2. V lost 4 bases, J lost 5 bases, and 7 bases stayed unmatched. This CDR3 region has 15 residues. Germline lookup yields CDR1 SGHRS and CDR2 YFSETQ. Here the CDR3 DNA reads TGCGCCAGCAGCCCGACTAGCGGGGCAAGCGAGACCCAGTACTTC. Translation gives CASSPTSGASETQYF. Full variable domain (outside the CDR3, taken from reference TRBV5-1 and TRBJ2-5): KAGVTQTPRYLIKTRGQQVTLSCSPISGHRSVSWYQQTPGQGLQFLFEYFSETQRNKGNFPGRFSGRQFSNSRSEMNVSTLELGDSALYLCASSPTSGASETQYFGPGTRLLVL.

This chain uses TRBV21-1 with TRBJ2-7; the table's D call, TRBD1, has no DNA check behind it. TRBV21-1 constitutes a pseudogene. The CDR3 runs 14 residues. The CDR3 region has the DNA TGTGCCAGCAGCAAATGCGACAGGCCGGGCAAGCAGTACTTC. Amino acids: CASSKCDRPGKQYF.

V gene TRBV19 combines with J gene TRBJ2-2; D is unresolved. With 3 bases removed from V and 6 bases from J, the gap between germline ends came to 14 bases. The CDR3 runs to 15 residues. Germline-derived CDR1 and CDR2 are LNHDA and SQIVND (reference sequence). CDR3 DNA sequence: TGTGCCAGTAGTATTCATAAACAAACCCCCGGGGAGCTGTTTTTT. Protein: CASSIHKQTPGELFF.

The chain carries TRBV5-8 and TRBJ1-5, with 11 bases matching TRBD1. The CDR3 spans 15 residues. In germline, CDR1 is SGHTS, CDR2 YDEGEE. Germline trimming cut 1 base from V and 7 bases from J; bases unmatched to any gene: 4. The CDR3 sequence: CASSLRTGGRQPQHF. Here the CDR3 DNA reads TGTGCCAGCAGCTTGCGGACAGGGGGCAGGCAGCCCCAGCATTTT.

The rearrangement links TRBV10-3 to TRBJ1-1, with 9 bases identical to TRBD1. The CDR3 consists of 14 residues. CDR1 is ENHRY and CDR2 is SYGVKD in the germline V gene. The J segment lost 4 bases and the V segment lost 6 bases, leaving 6 bases of the junction unmatched. The CDR3 DNA sequence: TGTGCCATCAGCAGACAGGGGGAGGGCACTGAAGCTTTCTTT. This gives the protein CAISRQGEGTEAFF.

This chain uses TRBV10-2 with TRBJ1-6; D perhaps matches TRBD1 (6 bases). The CDR3 runs to 18 residues. Deletions cut 3 bases from V and 7 bases from J, with 22 bases between. CDR1 WSHSY and CDR2 SAAADI come from the germline V gene. CDR3 region: CASSDPKARDISNSPLHF. CDR3 DNA: TGCGCCAGCAGTGACCCGAAGGCTCGGGACATCAGCAATTCACCCCTCCACTTT.

This clone was observed a handful of times. This sequence joins TRBV19 and TRBJ2-7; D possibly corresponds to TRBD2 (6 bases). Looked up from germline, CDR1 is LNHDA and CDR2 is SQIVND (reference sequence). This CDR3 contains 15 residues. Trimming took 2 bases from V and 6 from J, leaving 17 bases between them. The CDR3 DNA is TGTGCCAGTAGTATACCAGGAGGGGCCACCTTCGAGCAGTACTTC. Amino acids: CASSIPGGATFEQYF.

The V call is TRBV7-6, the J call TRBJ2-3, with 13 bases that match TRBD2. There are 18 residues in the CDR3. The V gene end was trimmed by 0 bases and the J gene end by 5 bases; junction bases not matched to a gene: 8. CDR1 and CDR2 from the germline V gene are SGHVS and FNYEAQ. The CDR3 DNA is TGTGCCAGCAGCTTAGCCCCTACTAGCGGGGGGGTCGGAGATACGCAGTATTTT. Residues: CASSLAPTSGGVGDTQYF. The whole variable domain, remainder taken from reference TRBV7-6 and TRBJ2-3, is GAGVSQSPRYKVTKRGQDVALRCDPISGHVSLYWYRQALGQGPEFLTYFNYEAQQDKSGLPNDRFSAERPEGSISTLTIQRTEQRDSAMYRCASSLAPTSGGVGDTQYFGPGTRLTVL.

The chain joins TRBV6-9 to TRBJ2-7, with 7 bases fitting TRBD1. This CDR3 comprises 15 residues. CDR1 is MNHGY and CDR2 is SVAAGI in the germline V gene. V gave up 3 bases and J gave up 3 bases; unmatched junction bases: 8. DNA of the CDR3: TGTGCCAGCAGTTACCCGACAGGGACCTACTACGAGCAGTACTTC. It codes for CASSYPTGTYYEQYF.

The sample holds one count of this clone. The V and J genes are TRBV7-8 and TRBJ2-3; D gene uncertain. The CDR3 is 15 residues long. The V gene lost 1 base and the J gene lost 1 base, with 9 bases spanning the gap. Germline loops: CDR1 SGHVS, CDR2 FQNEAQ. The CDR3 sequence: CASSLGSLGTDTQYF. In DNA, the CDR3 is TGTGCCAGCAGCTTAGGTAGCCTGGGCACAGATACGCAGTATTTT.

This sequence joins TRBV6-1 and TRBJ1-1, with 7 bases matching TRBD1. The CDR3 is 17 residues long. V was clipped by 6 bases and J by 1 base; unmatched bases: 14. Per the germline V gene, CDR1 is MNHNS and CDR2 is SASEGT. The CDR3 loop reads CASRESRPGQKNTEAFF. CDR3 DNA: TGTGCCAGCAGGGAATCCAGACCGGGACAGAAGAACACTGAAGCTTTCTTT.

V and J are TRBV9 and TRBJ1-2; D remains unclear. Germline V gene lookup returns CDR1 SGDLS and CDR2 YYNGEE. The CDR3 sequence is 13 residues long. V gave up 0 bases and J gave up 8 bases, with 11 bases separating them. CDR3 coding DNA: TGTGCCAGCAGCGTAGACTCAAGTGAAGGCTACACCTTC. Translating gives CASSVDSSEGYTF.